These 29 T cell receptor beta chains came from one sample sequenced in a study of T cell responses to AZD1222 COVID-19 vaccine. Profiled with immunoSEQ multiplex PCR; TCRdb holds only in-frame clones, not every one. The table records fewer than 140,000 clones, 90% of them present only once. This sample comprised peripheral blood, obtained 28 days after the second AZD1222 dose. All receptors derive from an adult who received the AZD1222 COVID-19 vaccine.

The genes are TRBV9 and TRBJ1-3, with TRBD1 as a possible D gene (6 bases). Trimming took off 7 bases at V and 0 bases at J, with 14 bases between the two ends. Germline assignment: CDR1 SGDLS and CDR2 YYNGEE. The CDR3 is 15 amino acids. CDR3 protein: CASGGRGYSGNTIYF. The CDR3 nucleotides read TGTGCCAGCGGGGGTAGGGGGTACTCTGGAAACACCATATATTTT.

The chain's CDR3 is CASSLLGGHEAFF. In DNA form, the CDR3 reads TGTGCCAGCAGTTTATTGGGTGGCCATGAAGCTTTCTTT. The rearrangement links TRBV27 to TRBJ1-1, with D unclear. Germline loops: CDR1 MNHEY, CDR2 SMNVEV (reference sequence). V lost 1 base and J 7 bases, leaving 10 bases between the germline ends. The CDR3 spans 13 residues.

The chain recombines TRBV4-1 with TRBJ1-2, with 8 bases matching TRBD1. CDR1 and CDR2 (germline): MGHRA, YSYEKL. Germline trimming cut 1 base from V and 7 bases from J; bases unmatched to any gene: 5. The CDR3 contains 14 residues. CDR3 nucleotides: TGCGCCAGCAGCCAAGGCCAGGGGGCGGTTGGCTACACCTTC. This translates into CASSQGQGAVGYTF.

The chain couples TRBV9 to TRBJ1-2; 9 bases fit TRBD1. The CDR3 contains 15 residues. Unmatched junction bases numbered 8, after V lost 3 bases and J lost 5 bases. Germline V gene sequence: CDR1 SGDLS, CDR2 YYNGEE. The CDR3 reads CASSATGTGTYGYTF. The CDR3 nucleotides are TGTGCCAGCAGCGCGACCGGGACAGGGACTTATGGCTACACCTTC.

A few counts support this clone. The chain employs TRBV3-1 (or the pseudogene TRBV3-2) and TRBJ1-2, with a possible D match to TRBD1 (5 bases). Germline loops: CDR1 LGHDT, CDR2 YNNKEL (reference sequence). V shed 6 bases and J shed 2 bases, with 10 bases lying between them. This CDR3 is built from 13 residues. Here the CDR3 DNA reads TGTGCCAGCAGTCTCGGGGGGAACTATGGCTACACCTTC. It specifies CASSLGGNYGYTF.

The chain couples TRBV4-1 to TRBJ1-5; D is unresolved. Germline-derived CDR1 and CDR2 are MGHRA and YSYEKL. CDR3 size: 14 residues. V was clipped by 0 bases and J by 4 bases, with 7 bases between them. The CDR3 spells CASSQDLGNQPQHF. The CDR3 DNA is TGCGCCAGCAGCCAAGATCTGGGTAATCAGCCCCAGCATTTT.

The chain couples TRBV25-1 to TRBJ2-2; TRBD1 agrees at 11 bases. The length of the CDR3 is 16 residues. Germline V gives CDR1 MGHDK, CDR2 SYGVNS. V shed 6 bases and J 5 bases; nucleotides not matched to a gene: 8. CDR3 amino acids: CASRPPGQGGTGELFF. CDR3 nucleotide sequence: TGTGCCAGCAGACCGCCGGGACAGGGGGGGACCGGGGAGCTGTTTTTT.

This clone was counted a single time. This chain joins TRBV7-2 and TRBJ2-2; 8 nucleotides align to TRBD2. The V gene's germline CDR1 is SGHTA and CDR2 FQGNSA. Trimming took 1 base from V and 3 from J; bases not matched to a gene: 4. This CDR3 region has 16 residues. CDR3 sequence (DNA): TGTGCCAGCAGCTTAGACCTAGCGGGCCACACCGGGGAGCTGTTTTTT. This codes for CASSLDLAGHTGELFF.

This rearrangement joins TRBV6-2 or TRBV6-3 to TRBJ1-2; possibly TRBD1 for D (5 bases). The CDR3 loop spans 13 amino acids. Germline CDR1 MNHEY, CDR2 SVGEGT. The V end was cut by 5 bases, the J end by 4 bases, with 11 bases between. The CDR3 DNA reads TGTGCCAGCAGTGTCGGGACCGTCTATGGCTACACCTTC. Translated: CASSVGTVYGYTF.

The chain employs TRBV19 and TRBJ2-6; D is uncertain. CDR1 LNHDA and CDR2 SQIVND come from the germline V gene (reference sequence). The CDR3 loop spans 15 amino acids. Trimming removed 5 bases from V and 0 bases from J, with 8 bases in between. The CDR3 sequence: CASSPPGSGANVLTF. The CDR3 nucleotides read TGTGCCAGTAGTCCTCCTGGCTCTGGGGCCAACGTCCTGACTTTC.

The V call is TRBV5-6, the J call TRBJ2-7, with 10 bases lining up with TRBD2. In germline, CDR1 is SGHDT, CDR2 YYEEEE. The CDR3 consists of 15 residues. V was pared by 2 bases and J by 3 bases, with 5 bases of the junction left unmatched. The CDR3 nucleotides are TGTGCCAGCAGCTTAACCGGGACTAGCGTCTACGAGCAGTACTTC. It translates to CASSLTGTSVYEQYF.

The chain has TRBV19 and TRBJ1-6, with D unresolved. V was clipped by 3 bases and J by 13 bases, with 16 bases between them. Germline CDR1 reads LNHDA; CDR2 reads SQIVND (reference sequence). The CDR3 length is 14 residues. For the CDR3, the DNA is TGTGCCAGTAGTATCGAGCCCCAGCCCAGTCCCCTCCACTTT. It encodes CASSIEPQPSPLHF.

This rearrangement joins TRBV3-1 (or the pseudogene TRBV3-2) to TRBJ2-7; D remains unclear. The germline V gene encodes CDR1 LGHDT and CDR2 YNNKEL (reference sequence). The CDR3 runs 12 residues. Trimming cost V 1 base and J 6 bases, with 7 bases left between them. As DNA, the CDR3 is TGTGCCAGCAGCCAAGTAAAAGGCGAGCAGTACTTC. Translating it yields CASSQVKGEQYF.

The chain employs TRBV7-9 and TRBJ1-5, with D perhaps TRBD1 (6 bases). This CDR3 region has 15 residues. Germline V gene lookup returns CDR1 SEHNR and CDR2 FQNEAQ (reference sequence). Trimming took 5 bases from V and 4 from J, leaving 15 bases between them. The CDR3, as DNA: TGTGCCAGCAGCATAACAGGGACTTCTAATCAGCCCCAGCATTTT. Protein product: CASSITGTSNQPQHF.

The gene calls are TRBV7-2 and TRBJ2-2; TRBD1 is a possible D gene (5 bases). Trimming removed 2 bases at V and 8 bases at J, with 6 bases between. The CDR3 covers 12 residues. Germline V gene lookup returns CDR1 SGHTA and CDR2 FQGNSA. CDR3 amino acids: CASSLYRGELFF. The CDR3 bases are TGTGCCAGCAGCTTATACAGGGGGGAGCTGTTTTTT.

The chain has TRBV10-3 and TRBJ1-2; TRBD1 matches at 7 bases. V was pared by 10 bases and J by 3 bases, with 5 bases of the junction left unmatched. Looked up from germline, CDR1 is ENHRY and CDR2 is SYGVKD. The CDR3 is 12 amino acids. The CDR3 DNA follows: TGTGCCACACAAGGACAGGACTATGGCTACACCTTC. Encoded protein: CATQGQDYGYTF.

The chain couples TRBV11-2 to TRBJ2-3; D is unclear. Germline V gene sequence: CDR1 SGHAT, CDR2 FQNNGV. Between the trimmed V and J ends, which lost 5 bases and 0 bases, there was a span of 9 bases. The CDR3 contains 14 residues. The CDR3 reads CASSPWYSTDTQYF. CDR3 DNA: TGTGCCAGCAGCCCATGGTATAGCACAGATACGCAGTATTTT.

The rearrangement uses TRBV12-3 or TRBV12-4 and TRBJ2-2; no clear D. There are 12 residues in the CDR3. Trimming stripped 6 bases from V and 7 bases from J, with 9 bases between. In DNA form, the CDR3 reads TGTGCCAGCAGCCCTACCGTCGGGGAGCTGTTTTTT. This codes for CASSPTVGELFF.

This chain uses TRBV9 with TRBJ2-7; 7 bases align to TRBD2. The length of the CDR3 is 15 residues. V shed 4 bases and J 4 bases; nucleotides not matched to a gene: 11. Germline V gene data show CDR1 as SGDLS and CDR2 as YYNGEE. The CDR3 DNA sequence: TGTGCCAGCAGCCCCCGGGAGGCAGGGCGGTACGAGCAGTACTTC. Its translation: CASSPREAGRYEQYF.

V is TRBV2 and J is TRBJ1-3, with unresolved D. There are 12 residues in the CDR3. CDR1 SNHLY and CDR2 FYNNEI come from the germline V gene. The V end lost 6 bases, the J end lost 3 bases, and 6 bases lay between the germline ends. The CDR3 region is CASREYGNTIYF. DNA for the CDR3: TGTGCCAGCAGGGAGTATGGAAACACCATATATTTT.

The chain links TRBV6-2 or TRBV6-3 to TRBJ2-7; perhaps D is TRBD1 or TRBD2 (7 bases each). The CDR3 has 14 residues. Germline values: CDR1 MNHEY, CDR2 SVGEGT. The ends were cut back, 5 bases at V and 2 bases at J, with 13 bases in the middle. CDR3 bases: TGTGCCAGCAGTAACGCAGGGGGGGCCTACGAGCAGTACTTC. Residues: CASSNAGGAYEQYF.

The J gene is TRBJ2-6, the V gene TRBV7-6, with TRBD1 matching 7 bases. The germline gives CDR1 SGHVS, CDR2 FNYEAQ. V trimming: 1 base; J trimming: 1 base; junction bases outside the gene matches: 4. The CDR3 sequence is 17 residues long. Here the CDR3 DNA reads TGTGCCAGCAGCTTAGGACAGGGCCGATCTGGGGCCAACGTCCTGACTTTC. It yields the protein CASSLGQGRSGANVLTF.

The V call is TRBV11-2, the J call TRBJ2-3; the match to TRBD1 covers 7 bases. This CDR3 is 16 amino acids long. V lost 1 base to trimming and J lost 4 bases; unmatched junction nucleotides: 8. The germline V gene encodes CDR1 SGHAT and CDR2 FQNNGV. The CDR3 sequence is CASSLGDSDGADTQYF. The CDR3 nucleotides read TGTGCCAGCAGCTTAGGGGACAGCGATGGAGCAGATACGCAGTATTTT.

The chain carries TRBV25-1 and TRBJ2-7, with TRBD1 matching 7 bases. CDR1 MGHDK and CDR2 SYGVNS come from the germline V gene. The CDR3 totals 14 residues. After removal of 0 bases from V and 5 bases from J, the junction contained 4 bases not matched to a gene. The CDR3: CASSEYDRADEQYF. The CDR3 DNA reads as TGTGCCAGCAGTGAATATGACAGGGCCGACGAGCAGTACTTC.

The sample holds one count of this clone. The chain is built from TRBV29-1 and TRBJ1-1; D unresolved. The CDR3 runs 14 residues. Germline-derived CDR1 and CDR2 are SQVTM and ANQGSEA. Between the trimmed V and J ends, which lost 6 bases and 1 base, there was a span of 15 bases. CDR3 DNA sequence: TGCAGCGTCGGGGTAGGACGGAGGAACACTGAAGCTTTCTTT. Its translation: CSVGVGRRNTEAFF.

The chain carries TRBV5-8 and TRBJ2-1, with 11 positions matching TRBD2. Germline-derived CDR1 and CDR2 are SGHTS and YDEGEE. The CDR3 covers 17 residues. The V gene end was trimmed by 4 bases and the J gene end by 6 bases; junction bases not matched to a gene: 12. CDR3 sequence (DNA): TGTGCCAGCAGCCCCTGGGGGGGACTAGCGGCTCTCAATGAGCAGTTCTTC. It is translated as CASSPWGGLAALNEQFF.

The genes are TRBV5-4 and TRBJ1-2, with 8 bases identical to TRBD1. V dropped 3 bases and J dropped 5; count of bases not matched to a gene: 6. CDR1 and CDR2 (germline): SGHNT, YYREEE (reference sequence). CDR3 size: 14 residues. CDR3 coding DNA: TGTGCCAGCAGCTCAGTTACAGGGGGGTATGGCTACACCTTC. It codes for CASSSVTGGYGYTF.

CDR3 nucleotide sequence: TGTGCCAGCAGCTTATATCCCCCGATGGGGTGGGGCAATCAGCCCCAGCATTTT. Amino acids: CASSLYPPMGWGNQPQHF. The V call is TRBV7-2, the J call TRBJ1-5; D not resolved. There are 18 residues in the CDR3. Trimming removed 2 bases at V and 2 bases at J, with 19 bases between. From germline, CDR1 is SGHTA and CDR2 FQGNSA.

For the CDR3, the DNA is TGTGCCAGCAGCTTAGATGAGTTTCAAAGCTCCTACAATGAGCAGTTCTTC. This codes for CASSLDEFQSSYNEQFF. V gene TRBV7-6 combines with J gene TRBJ2-1, with unresolved D. The CDR3 sequence is 17 residues long. CDR1 is SGHVS, CDR2 FNYEAQ, per germline. With 1 base removed from V and 0 bases from J, the gap between germline ends came to 13 bases.